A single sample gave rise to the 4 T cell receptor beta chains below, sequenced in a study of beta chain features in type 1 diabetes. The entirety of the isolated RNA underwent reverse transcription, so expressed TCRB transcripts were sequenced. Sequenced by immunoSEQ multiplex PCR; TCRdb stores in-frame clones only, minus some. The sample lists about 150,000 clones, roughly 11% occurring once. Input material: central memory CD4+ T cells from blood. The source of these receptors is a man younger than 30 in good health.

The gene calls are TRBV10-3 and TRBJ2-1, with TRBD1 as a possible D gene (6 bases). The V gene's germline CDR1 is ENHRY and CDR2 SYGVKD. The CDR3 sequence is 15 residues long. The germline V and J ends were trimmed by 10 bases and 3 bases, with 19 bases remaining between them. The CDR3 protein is CASRDSRGSYNEQFF. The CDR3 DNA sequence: TGTGCCAGCCGCGACTCCAGGGGAAGCTACAATGAGCAGTTCTTC.

The CDR3 DNA reads as TGTGCCAGCAGTTATCGTGCTAGCGGGACCCGTTCTCAAGAGACCCAGTACTTC. Amino acid sequence: CASSYRASGTRSQETQYF. The chain employs TRBV27 and TRBJ2-5; 9 bases align to TRBD2. V was pared by 4 bases and J by 2 bases, with 14 bases of the junction left unmatched. The CDR3 spans 18 residues. Germline V gene lookup returns CDR1 MNHEY and CDR2 SMNVEV (reference sequence).

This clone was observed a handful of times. Written as DNA, the CDR3 is TGTGCCAGCAGCCTTAGGGAAAAACTGTTTTTT. Amino acids: CASSLREKLFF. The rearrangement links TRBV7-2 to TRBJ1-4; D call uncertain. Between the trimmed V and J ends, which lost 5 bases and 8 bases, there was a span of 6 bases. The CDR3 consists of 11 residues. Looked up from germline, CDR1 is SGHTA and CDR2 is FQGNSA. Variable domain in full (rest from reference TRBV7-2 and TRBJ1-4): GAGVSQSPSNKVTEKGKDVELRCDPISGHTALYWYRQSLGQGLEFLIYFQGNSAPDKSGLPSDRFSAERTGGSVSTLTIQRTQQEDSAVYLCASSLREKLFFGSGTQLSVL.

For the CDR3, the DNA is TGTGCCAGCCGAGCTGACACCTATAGCAATCAGCCCCAGCATTTT. It encodes CASRADTYSNQPQHF. This chain links TRBV6-1 with TRBJ1-5; no clear D. There are 15 residues in the CDR3. V was trimmed by 8 bases and J by 0 bases, leaving 14 bases between them. Germline lookup yields CDR1 MNHNS and CDR2 SASEGT.